The clone carrying this T cell receptor beta chain was detected a few times. The antigen remains unidentified. This sample was included in a study of vaccination and CD4 T cells after COVID-19. Study-wide context: The convalescent population consisted of six males and four females, two of whom were of Hispanic ethnicity. General study results and limits: The great majority, 304 of 307 vaccine-specific clones, proved spike mono-reactive in convalescent patients. In convalescent patients, a median approximately 83% of post-vaccine SARS-CoV-2-reactive clones appeared only after vaccination.

The CDR3 totals 15 residues. Germline CDR1 and CDR2: SGHRS and YFSETQ. V lost 2 bases and J lost 5; bases outside the gene matches: 8. An Oncomine TCR Beta short-read assay was used to sequence the DNA from cultured CD4+ T cells. TCRdb independently ran MiXCR on the PCR reads; one entry per CDR3 protein. Among approximately 16,000 distinct CDR3 sequences listed, roughly a fifth were seen once. Regarding treatment: roughly ten-day PBMC culture with coronavirus spike peptide pools or control peptides (ViraFEST assay). This clonotype was obtained from a human donor who received a COVID-19 vaccine. Sequencing was performed on CD4+ T cells from blood, cultured in vitro, taken before SARS-CoV-2 vaccination. V and J are TRBV5-1 and TRBJ1-1; 8 bases agree with TRBD1. Here the CDR3 reads CASSFQGQAGTEAFF. CDR3 nucleotide sequence: TGCGCCAGCAGCTTTCAGGGACAGGCAGGGACTGAAGCTTTCTTT. Filled out from reference TRBV5-1 and TRBJ1-1, the complete variable domain reads KAGVTQTPRYLIKTRGQQVTLSCSPISGHRSVSWYQQTPGQGLQFLFEYFSETQRNKGNFPGRFSGRQFSNSRSEMNVSTLELGDSALYLCASSFQGQAGTEAFFGQGTRLTVV.